The TCR beta chain under discussion was sequenced for a study of graft-versus-host responses after intestinal transplantation. About the research overall: All recipients were transplanted with multivisceral, liver-intestinal, or isolated intestinal grafts. All recipients were given anti-thymocyte globulin induction, and tacrolimus and steroids were then administered for three to four years. Study-level results: Early post-transplant HvG declines were associated with peak circulating GvH clone levels. Subjects displaying graft-donor T cell macrochimerism possessed elevated graft-versus-host to host-versus-graft clonal ratios inside allografts.

The repertoire was sequenced with immunoSEQ multiplex PCR; TCRdb's copy has only in-frame clones and lacks some. This sample has about 38,000 clones, with over 80% found just once. Comments on this clone: Its antigen is undetermined.

Per the germline V gene, CDR1 is MNHEY and CDR2 is SMNVEV (reference sequence). V was cut by 6 bases and J by 1 base, with 9 bases left in between. This CDR3 contains 14 residues. This chain uses TRBV27 with TRBJ2-2; tentatively, D is TRBD1 (5 bases). The TCR originated in a human patient who received an intestinal transplant, so some T cells may come from the graft donor. The sequencing here drew on PBMCs, taken 1,000 to 1,300 days after transplant. CDR3 DNA: TGTGCCAGCAGCTTTACAGGGAACACCGGGGAGCTGTTTTTT. It specifies CASSFTGNTGELFF.